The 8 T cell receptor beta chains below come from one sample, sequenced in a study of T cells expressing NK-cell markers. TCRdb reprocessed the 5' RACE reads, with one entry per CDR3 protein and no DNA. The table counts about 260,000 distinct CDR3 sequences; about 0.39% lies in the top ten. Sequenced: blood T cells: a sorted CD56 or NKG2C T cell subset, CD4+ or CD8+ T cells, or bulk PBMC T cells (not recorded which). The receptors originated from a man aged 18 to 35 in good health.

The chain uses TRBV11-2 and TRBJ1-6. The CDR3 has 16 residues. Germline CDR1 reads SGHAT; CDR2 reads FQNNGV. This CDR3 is CASSPDDRNYNSPLHF.

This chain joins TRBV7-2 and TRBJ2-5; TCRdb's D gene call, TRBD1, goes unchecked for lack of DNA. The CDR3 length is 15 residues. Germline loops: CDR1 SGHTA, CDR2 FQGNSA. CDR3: CASSLIGQGIETQYF.

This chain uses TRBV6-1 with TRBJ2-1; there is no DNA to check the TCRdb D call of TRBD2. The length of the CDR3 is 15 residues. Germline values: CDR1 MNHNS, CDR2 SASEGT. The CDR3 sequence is CASTGWGLGSHEQFF.

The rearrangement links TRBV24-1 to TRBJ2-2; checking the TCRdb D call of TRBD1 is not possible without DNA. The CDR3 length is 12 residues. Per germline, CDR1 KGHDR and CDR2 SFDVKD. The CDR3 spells CATHPGTGELFF.

The CDR3 region is CASSRLNTGELFF. This sequence joins TRBV9 and TRBJ2-2. Germline V CDR1 and CDR2: SGDLS, YYNGEE. The CDR3 consists of 13 residues.

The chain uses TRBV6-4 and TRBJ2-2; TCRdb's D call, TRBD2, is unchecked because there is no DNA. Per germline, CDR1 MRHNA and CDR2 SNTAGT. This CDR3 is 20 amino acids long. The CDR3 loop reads CASSPGTSGKAVPGTGELFF.

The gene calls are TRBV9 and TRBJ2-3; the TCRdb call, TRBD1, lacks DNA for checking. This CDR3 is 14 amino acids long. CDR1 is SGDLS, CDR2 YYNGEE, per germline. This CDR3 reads CASSDVGASDTQYF.

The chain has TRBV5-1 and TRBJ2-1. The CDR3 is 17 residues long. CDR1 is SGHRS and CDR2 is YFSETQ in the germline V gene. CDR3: CASSFDLSGVLRNEQFF.